Below, one T cell receptor (beta chain) is given with its context. Germline values: CDR1 SGHTA, CDR2 FQGNSA. V trimming: 2 bases; J trimming: 3 bases; junction bases outside the gene matches: 5. The CDR3 sequence is 15 residues long. This record belongs to a study of blood T cell repertoires in COVID-19. Overall study context: There were acute and convalescent COVID-19 samples, and they came from the United States, Italy and Spain. PBMCs, B-cell-depleted T cells, or T cells provided the cDNA or gDNA that made up the material.

Original data processing: It was from reference gene primer amplification that nucleated cell counts were estimated. Repertoires were generated with immunoSEQ multiplex PCR, while TCRdb's copy carries only in-frame clones and drops some. V and J calls and clone size are those listed in that table; D and trimming were worked out from the DNA. The sample yields roughly 50,000 clones, around four fifths seen once. The sample was peripheral blood. The chain is built from TRBV7-2 and TRBJ1-2; 8 bases are a match to TRBD1. The receptor was derived from an elderly woman with acute or convalescent COVID-19. The chain's CDR3 is CASSLSPGGYYGYTF. For the CDR3, the DNA is TGTGCCAGCAGCTTATCTCCAGGGGGCTACTATGGCTACACCTTC.